The following is a TCR beta chain sequence with its context. This clonotype was observed many times. The antigen it binds to is not known. A read error may produce the germline difference seen at one junction end. The record originates from a study of T cells in Graves' hyperthyroidism and ophthalmopathy (dated by TCRdb to the late 2010s). Notes on the research overall: Peripheral blood samples were taken at initial diagnosis, before any treatment was given. To identify distinguishing TCR V-J signatures, a discovery cohort of around 100 patients was used, comprising roughly 45 with Graves' ophthalmopathy and under 60 with stable Graves' hyperthyroidism. An independent validation cohort of 18 to 20 hyperthyroidism patients and about 15 patients who later progressed to ophthalmopathy tested prospective prediction of ophthalmopathy. The 90 to 100 discovery patients were randomly split 7:3 into training and test sets. The study also compared thyroid tissue and blood T-cell repertoires from more than five Graves' hyperthyroidism patients. Once sampling was done, hyperthyroidism patients were given methimazole at a starting dose of 30 mg daily, whereas ophthalmopathy patients were given high-dose intravenous methylprednisolone. According to the paper, TCR Vbeta CDR3 sequencing was carried out on 135 peripheral blood samples, which came from fewer than 50 ophthalmopathy, around 74 hyperthyroidism and roughly 17 progressor patients.

Graves' hyperthyroidism was defined as stable when no progression to ophthalmopathy occurred over 18 months of follow-up. Hyperthyroidism patients were newly diagnosed, had a disease duration of under 2 months, and were aged 18 to 65 years. Exclusion was applied to patients with uncontrolled infections, other autoimmune diseases, pregnancy or lactation. Diagnoses relied on clinical symptoms, serum thyroxine and TRAb, thyroid ultrasound and orbital computed tomography. PBMCs were isolated from about 10 ml of fresh peripheral blood by Ficoll-Paque density gradient centrifugation. Total RNA was extracted using Trizol reagent, and RNA quality was assessed on an Agilent 2100 Bioanalyzer. CDR1 is given as SGHAT and CDR2 as FQDESV, both from the germline V gene (reference sequence). From the cysteine through the phenylalanine, the CDR3 covers 15 amino acids. The entry retains the CDR3 DNA only, 45 bases that are in frame from base 1.

What the work shows at the level of the full study, not this receptor alone: Most expanded thyroid clonotypes (frequency above 0.001) were also detected in blood, a finding suggesting that blood repertoires may reflect thyroid immune responses. In validation, the model predicted progression to ophthalmopathy a median of approximately 6.3 months before onset, with roughly 68% sensitivity and 72.22% specificity. No statistical method was used to set the sample size in advance, and investigators knew the group allocation. A 13 V-J signature model separated ophthalmopathy from stable hyperthyroidism, with around 88% sensitivity and about 81% specificity in cross-validation and 80%/75% in testing.

TCR beta CDR3 regions were amplified from RNA transcripts. For the first round of RT-PCR on the TCR CDR3, the HTBI primer set was used together with the Qiagen OneStep RT-PCR kit. The libraries were constructed in a second round of multiplex PCR and then size-selected and purified. The libraries were sequenced on an Illumina HiSeq2000 using paired-end 100 bp reads. In the source study's methods: SOAPnuke was used to process the raw data, removing reads that contained adapters or uncalled bases, had a mean Phred below 15, or lacked an exact match to the constant primer or identifier. High-quality paired reads were merged using COPE v1.2.5, and each unique nucleotide sequence was defined as a clonotype. MiTCR v1.1 was used to align clonotypes to the IMGT TRBV, TRBD and TRBJ reference segments. The analysis was restricted to V-J combinations with a frequency above 0.0001, which together covered 99% to 99.2% of the repertoires. The TCS score was defined as the ratio of F50 (clonal expansion) to E x V (chaos), calculated using BLOSUM62-based TCRdist between CDR3 peptides within each V-J. Welch's t-statistics and random forest reduced approximately 520 V-J features to 13, which were used in a naive Bayes classifier (R e1071). TCRdb trimmed the raw reads at Q25, called clones with MiXCR and kept productive beta chains. Here each entry gathers all rows of one CDR3 protein and keeps the most common genes and DNA. TCRdb's processing, not the authors' own work, is the source of the V and J calls. This sample has fewer than 650,000 distinct CDR3 sequences in its table, and around 13% of those were observed once. The ten largest clones take up over 11% of the sample.

The sequence is built from TRBV11-1 and TRBJ1-1, and TRBD1 aligns with 7 junction nucleotides. The sample comprised blood. The receptor was isolated from a woman aged 35 to 49 with Graves' hyperthyroidism. The sequence in DNA is TGTGCCAGCAGCTCTCGACAGGGAGGTAACACTAAAGCTTTCTTT. This gives the protein CASSSRQGGNTKAFF.